What follows are 5 T cell receptor beta chains derived from one specimen sequenced in a study of T-cell reconstitution after alpha-beta-depleted transplantation in children. Unique molecular identifiers were used to barcode this TCRbeta library. TCRdb reanalysed the PCR reads using MiXCR and keeps one entry per CDR3 protein. Of 350,000 to 400,000 distinct CDR3 sequences detected, over 20% appear once; the ten largest clones hold less than 4.5%. The sequencing here drew on PBMCs from the stem cell graft donor, taken from the stem cell graft. All receptors derive from a human donor who donated a stem cell graft to a child with acute myeloid leukemia.

This clonotype has more than one count but fewer than ten. The chain recombines TRBV12-3 or TRBV12-4 with TRBJ2-2; 14 bases align to TRBD2. CDR3 length equals 21 residues. The junction had 14 bases not matched to a gene; V was cut back by 0 bases and J by 5 bases. This CDR3 is CASSLARGTSGGRGGTGELFF. The CDR3 DNA reads as TGTGCCAGCAGTTTAGCGCGGGGGACTAGCGGGGGTCGGGGAGGAACCGGGGAGCTGTTTTTT.

The chain couples TRBV6-2 or TRBV6-3 to TRBJ1-2; perhaps TRBD1 as D (6 bases). Trimming cost V 6 bases and J 2 bases, with 13 bases left between them. Germline V gene data show CDR1 as MNHEY and CDR2 as SVGEGT. The CDR3 spans 14 residues. The CDR3 DNA reads as TGTGCCAGCAGCTACAGGGCCGGAAACTATGGCTACACCTTC. This translates into CASSYRAGNYGYTF.

The chain joins TRBV9 to TRBJ2-5; D is unclear. The V gene's germline CDR1 is SGDLS and CDR2 YYNGEE. This CDR3 contains 16 residues. V was clipped by 0 bases and J by 2 bases, with 14 bases between them. In DNA, the CDR3 is TGTGCCAGCAGCGTAGGGGAAATGGGCGTTCAAGAGACCCAGTACTTC. Encoded protein: CASSVGEMGVQETQYF.

J is TRBJ2-2 and V is TRBV5-6; D may be TRBD1 or TRBD2 (5 bases each). Germline V gene sequence: CDR1 SGHDT, CDR2 YYEEEE. V lost 4 bases to trimming and J lost 0 bases, with 13 bases between them. CDR3 size: 16 residues. The CDR3 loop is CASSPRDRPNTGELFF. In DNA form, the CDR3 reads TGTGCCAGCAGCCCCCGGGACCGACCGAACACCGGGGAGCTGTTTTTT.

V gene TRBV29-1 combines with J gene TRBJ2-4; tentative D call: TRBD2 (7 bases). CDR3 length: 13 amino acids. Germline CDR1 and CDR2: SQVTM and ANQGSEA. Deletions cut 7 bases from V and 9 bases from J, with 19 bases between. As DNA, the CDR3 is TGCAGCGGGCAGAGGGGGGGCGAAGGCATTCAGTACTTC. It translates to CSGQRGGEGIQYF. Using reference TRBV29-1 and TRBJ2-4 for the parts outside the CDR3, the full variable domain is SAVISQKPSRDICQRGTSLTIQCQVDSQVTMMFWYRQQPGQSLTLIATANQGSEATYESGFVIDKFPISRPNLTFSTLTVSNMSPEDSSIYLCSGQRGGEGIQYFGAGTRLSVL.